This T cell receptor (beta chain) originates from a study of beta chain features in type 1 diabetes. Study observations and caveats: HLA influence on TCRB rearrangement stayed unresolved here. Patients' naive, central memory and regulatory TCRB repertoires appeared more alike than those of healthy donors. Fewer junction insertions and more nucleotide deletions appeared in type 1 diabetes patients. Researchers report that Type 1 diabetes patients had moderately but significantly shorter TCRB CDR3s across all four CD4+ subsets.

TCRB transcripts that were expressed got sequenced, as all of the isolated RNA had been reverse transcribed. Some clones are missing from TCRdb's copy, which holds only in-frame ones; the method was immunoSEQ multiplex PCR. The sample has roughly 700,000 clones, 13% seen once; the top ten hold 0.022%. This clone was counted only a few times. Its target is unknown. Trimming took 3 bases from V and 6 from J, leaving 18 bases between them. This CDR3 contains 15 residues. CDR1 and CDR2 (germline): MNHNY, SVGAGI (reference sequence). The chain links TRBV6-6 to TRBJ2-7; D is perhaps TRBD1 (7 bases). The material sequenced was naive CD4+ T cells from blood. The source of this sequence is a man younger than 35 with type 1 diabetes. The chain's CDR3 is CASSYLGTARGEQYF. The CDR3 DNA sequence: TGTGCCAGCAGTTATCTAGGGACAGCGCGGGGCGAGCAGTACTTC.